A single sample gave rise to the 21 T cell receptor beta chains below, sequenced in a study of T-cell reconstitution after alpha-beta-depleted transplantation in children. Construction of the TCRbeta library involved unique molecular identifiers. TCRdb called the PCR reads again in MiXCR, with one record for every CDR3 protein. The sample holds hundreds of thousands of distinct CDR3 sequences, around a tenth seen once. The sequencing used peripheral blood, collected 180 days after TCRalphabeta/CD19-depleted stem cell transplant. Receptor source: a male patient aged 2-10 years who had a stem cell transplant for chronic granulomatous disease, so the T cells may come from the graft donor.

This clonotype was seen at least ten times. The V gene is TRBV20-1, the J gene TRBJ1-4; D might be TRBD1 (5 bases). This CDR3 has 14 residues. Per the germline V gene, CDR1 is DFQATT and CDR2 is SNEGSKA (reference sequence). V was shortened by 1 base and J by 7 bases, with 13 bases between the two germline ends. The CDR3: CSARVWQGGEKLFF. CDR3 nucleotide sequence: TGCAGTGCTAGAGTTTGGCAGGGTGGTGAAAAACTGTTTTTT.

This clonotype showed up many times. This rearrangement joins TRBV6-5 to TRBJ2-3; no firm D call. Germline V CDR1 and CDR2: MNHEY, SVGAGI. Trimming took off 0 bases at V and 5 bases at J, with 6 bases between the two ends. CDR3 size: 13 residues. CDR3 in amino acids: CASSYSNGDTQYF. In DNA, the CDR3 is TGTGCCAGCAGTTACTCGAATGGAGATACGCAGTATTTT.

A few counts support this clonotype. The chain carries TRBV12-3 or TRBV12-4 and TRBJ2-7; 9 bases are a match to TRBD2. V lost 3 bases, J lost 2 bases, and 5 bases stayed unmatched. This CDR3 has 15 residues. The CDR3 region has the DNA TGTGCCAGCAGTTTTGTAGCGGGAGCAGCCTACGAGCAGTACTTC. Its translation: CASSFVAGAAYEQYF.

The table lists this clonotype with many counts. V gene TRBV5-5 combines with J gene TRBJ2-7, with 8 bases aligning to TRBD2. Germline CDR1 SGHKS, CDR2 YYEKEE (reference sequence). The CDR3 sequence is 16 residues long. V shed 6 bases, J shed 7 bases, and the junction held 18 bases outside the gene matches. The CDR3 DNA follows: TGTGCCAGCACCGGAGGAAGCGGGAGAGTGCTGGGAGAGCAGTACTTC. Amino acid sequence: CASTGGSGRVLGEQYF.

This clonotype has at least ten counts. The chain combines TRBV9 with TRBJ2-1; maybe TRBD1 (6 bases). The CDR3 contains 14 residues. V was shortened by 4 bases and J by 4 bases, with 12 bases between the two germline ends. Germline CDR1 and CDR2: SGDLS and YYNGEE. CDR3 residues: CASSPADSYNEQFF. CDR3 sequence (DNA): TGTGCCAGCAGCCCGGCGGACAGTTACAATGAGCAGTTCTTC.

This clonotype came up a few times. CDR3 sequence: CASSQETGVTDTQYF. CDR3 bases: TGTGCCAGCAGCCAAGAGACGGGGGTCACAGATACGCAGTATTTT. This chain links TRBV4-2 with TRBJ2-3, with a tentative D call TRBD2 (6 bases). Between the trimmed V and J ends, which lost 0 bases and 2 bases, there was a span of 9 bases. The CDR3 consists of 15 residues. Germline loops: CDR1 LGHNA, CDR2 YNFKEQ.

This clonotype has ten or more counts. The J gene is TRBJ2-2, the V gene TRBV28; tentative D call: TRBD1 (6 bases). CDR1 is MDHEN and CDR2 is SYDVKM in the germline V gene. This CDR3 has 13 amino acids. V lost 10 bases and J lost 1, with 10 bases in between. The CDR3 spells CAIPDRNTGELFF. The CDR3 DNA reads as TGTGCCATCCCGGACAGGAACACCGGGGAGCTGTTTTTT.

This clonotype was seen at least ten times. The genes are TRBV20-1 and TRBJ2-7, with 12 nucleotides matching TRBD2. Trimming removed 2 bases from V and 6 bases from J; junction bases left unmatched: 2. The germline V gene encodes CDR1 DFQATT and CDR2 SNEGSKA (reference sequence). CDR3 length equals 13 residues. Written as DNA, the CDR3 is TGCAGTGCTAGACTAGCGGGAGGGGTCGAGCAGTACTTC. As protein: CSARLAGGVEQYF.

This clonotype was seen at least ten times. The V gene is TRBV12-3 or TRBV12-4, the J gene TRBJ2-7; D is possibly TRBD1 (6 bases). Between the trimmed V and J ends, which lost 2 bases and 0 bases, there was a span of 8 bases. CDR3 size: 14 residues. In DNA, the CDR3 is TGTGCCAGCAGTTTAAGGGGGACCTCCTACGAGCAGTACTTC. Its protein product is CASSLRGTSYEQYF.

This clonotype appeared many times. The V and J genes are TRBV24-1 and TRBJ2-3; D is unresolved. CDR1 and CDR2 (germline): KGHDR, SFDVKD. V lost 1 base to trimming and J lost 4 bases, with 8 bases between them. This CDR3 is built from 14 residues. CDR3 DNA: TGTGCCACCAGTGATTTAGCTTATCCAGATACGCAGTATTTT. Protein product: CATSDLAYPDTQYF.

This clonotype was seen at least ten times. The CDR3 DNA sequence: TGCAGTGCTGGGAAGGGGGGGCAGATCTACGAGCAGTACTTC. It encodes CSAGKGGQIYEQYF. The rearrangement joins TRBV20-1 to TRBJ2-7; perhaps TRBD2 as D (7 bases). Trimming removed 5 bases at V and 3 bases at J, with 17 bases between. This CDR3 is 14 amino acids long. Looked up from germline, CDR1 is DFQATT and CDR2 is SNEGSKA (reference sequence).

This clonotype was observed many times. This chain links TRBV10-2 with TRBJ2-3; no reliable D call. Deletions cut 8 bases from V and 6 bases from J, with 21 bases between. This CDR3 comprises 15 residues. Germline CDR1 WSHSY, CDR2 SAAADI. The CDR3 loop is CASEEISQGRDTQYF. The CDR3 region has the DNA TGCGCCAGCGAGGAAATTTCACAAGGAAGGGATACGCAGTATTTT.

This clonotype was observed a handful of times. This rearrangement joins TRBV15 to TRBJ1-3; the match to TRBD1 covers 8 bases. Germline assignment: CDR1 LNHNV and CDR2 YYDKDF (reference sequence). Losses at the gene ends were 6 bases for V and 4 bases for J; bases not matched to a gene: 5. CDR3 length equals 14 residues. In nucleotides, the CDR3 is TGTGCCACCAGAGGACAGGGCGTAGGAAACACCATATATTTT. This encodes CATRGQGVGNTIYF.

This clonotype was recorded many times. V gene TRBV5-1 combines with J gene TRBJ2-7; the D gene is possibly TRBD2 (6 bases). V gave up 7 bases and J gave up 4 bases, with 9 bases separating them. This CDR3 has 11 amino acids. Per the germline V gene, CDR1 is SGHRS and CDR2 is YFSETQ. The chain's CDR3 is CASGGVYEQYF. The CDR3 DNA sequence: TGCGCCAGCGGAGGGGTTTACGAGCAGTACTTC. The complete variable domain, with remaining parts taken from reference TRBV5-1 and TRBJ2-7, reads KAGVTQTPRYLIKTRGQQVTLSCSPISGHRSVSWYQQTPGQGLQFLFEYFSETQRNKGNFPGRFSGRQFSNSRSEMNVSTLELGDSALYLCASGGVYEQYFGPGTRLTVT.

V gene TRBV18 combines with J gene TRBJ2-5, with unresolved D. Germline V gene lookup returns CDR1 KGHSH and CDR2 LQKENI. This CDR3 spans 13 amino acids. V lost 0 bases to trimming and J lost 5 bases, with 7 bases between them. Written as DNA, the CDR3 is TGTGCCAGCTCACCACCGACCGACGAGACCCAGTACTTC. This encodes CASSPPTDETQYF. Using reference TRBV18 and TRBJ2-5 for the parts outside the CDR3, the full variable domain is NAGVMQNPRHLVRRRGQEARLRCSPMKGHSHVYWYRQLPEEGLKFMVYLQKENIIDESGMPKERFSAEFPKEGPSILRIQQVVRGDSAAYFCASSPPTDETQYFGPGTRLLVL.

This clonotype has ten or more counts. The chain links TRBV28 to TRBJ1-5; D is unresolved. This CDR3 region has 17 residues. V lost 5 bases and J 2 bases, leaving 19 bases between the germline ends. Germline loops: CDR1 MDHEN, CDR2 SYDVKM. CDR3 amino acids: CASSPRMGHRGNQPQHF. CDR3 bases: TGTGCCAGCAGTCCGCGAATGGGTCATAGGGGCAATCAGCCCCAGCATTTT.

Many counts were recorded for this clonotype. The genes are TRBV20-1 and TRBJ1-1; 8 bases fit TRBD1. V was pared by 2 bases and J by 3 bases, with 5 bases of the junction left unmatched. From germline, CDR1 is DFQATT and CDR2 SNEGSKA (reference sequence). The CDR3 contains 14 residues. Here the CDR3 DNA reads TGCAGTGCTAGACCTCACAGGGGGGACACTGAAGCTTTCTTT. As protein: CSARPHRGDTEAFF.

The V and J genes are TRBV20-1 and TRBJ2-3; D perhaps matches TRBD2 (5 bases). Trimming removed 6 bases from V and 5 bases from J, with 15 bases in between. This CDR3 has 13 amino acids. The germline gives CDR1 DFQATT, CDR2 SNEGSKA (reference sequence). In DNA, the CDR3 is TGCAGTGCCAGCTGGGAGTTGGTAGATACGCAGTATTTT. Amino acid sequence: CSASWELVDTQYF.

This clonotype was seen many times. The chain links TRBV5-6 to TRBJ1-1; TRBD1 is a possible D gene (6 bases). V lost 4 bases, J lost 0 bases, and 22 bases lay in between. From germline, CDR1 is SGHDT and CDR2 YYEEEE. The CDR3 is 18 residues long. The CDR3 nucleotides are TGTGCCAGCAGCCCCCCCAGGGGCCTCATATCTTTGAACACTGAAGCTTTCTTT. Translating gives CASSPPRGLISLNTEAFF. The full variable domain, in which reference TRBV5-6 and TRBJ1-1 provide the parts outside the CDR3, is DAGVTQSPTHLIKTRGQQVTLRCSPKSGHDTVSWYQQALGQGPQFIFQYYEEEERQRGNFPDRFSGHQFPNYSSELNVNALLLGDSALYLCASSPPRGLISLNTEAFFGQGTRLTVV.

The chain's CDR3 is CASSPGGHQPQHF. The CDR3 DNA is TGCGCCAGCAGTCCGGGGGGACATCAGCCCCAGCATTTT. The gene calls are TRBV23-1 and TRBJ1-5; D perhaps matches TRBD1 (5 bases). TRBV23-1 belongs to the ORF category, with a function that is uncertain. This CDR3 region has 13 residues. The V end was cut by 4 bases, the J end by 5 bases, with 9 bases between.

This clonotype was detected ten times or more. The chain employs TRBV28 and TRBJ1-2; tentatively, D is TRBD1 (6 bases). The CDR3 contains 15 residues. Germline-derived CDR1 and CDR2 are MDHEN and SYDVKM. V lost 7 bases to trimming and J lost 5 bases, with 20 bases between them. The CDR3 reads CASIQGDRKGYGYTF. The CDR3 nucleotides are TGTGCCAGCATCCAAGGTGACAGGAAGGGGTATGGCTACACCTTC.